This TCR beta chain was observed in a study of CD8 T cells in ankylosing spondylitis. TCR beta libraries were made by quantitative 5'-RACE with molecular barcodes. TCRdb reanalysed the 5' RACE reads using MiXCR and keeps one entry per CDR3 protein. Among fewer than 200,000 distinct CDR3 sequences, 9.8% were seen once, and the ten largest hold about 14%. Regarding the study as a whole: The authors found the disease-linked clones to be CD8+ and relatively rare in peripheral blood. Ankylosing spondylitis blood appeared to carry a characteristic TCR beta motif of eight or nine highly homologous variants.

The CDR3 totals 12 residues. Germline values: CDR1 DFQATT, CDR2 SNEGSKA (reference sequence). Trimming cost V 6 bases and J 1 base, with 10 bases left between them. In the case of this clonotype: What it binds is unknown.

The TCR was taken from a female donor with ankylosing spondylitis or in good health (not recorded which). The sample was blood, either unsorted or a sorted T cell fraction (not recorded which). V usage is TRBV20-1 and J usage is TRBJ2-7, with TRBD1 as a possible D gene (6 bases). The CDR3 DNA follows: TGCAGTGCAGAGACAGGTTCCTACGAGCAGTACTTC. It is translated as CSAETGSYEQYF.